The entry that follows covers one T cell receptor beta chain sequence. The target antigen is unknown. This CDR3 comprises 16 residues. V gave up 4 bases and J gave up 5 bases, with 20 bases separating them. Per the germline V gene, CDR1 is SGHRS and CDR2 is YFSETQ. One entry per CDR3 protein results from TCRdb running MiXCR on the reads. The sample comprises approximately 340,000 distinct CDR3 sequences, roughly 28% of which are singletons, and about 20% rests with the top ten. The data stem from a study of T cell repertoires in cytomegalovirus infection. Study as a whole: Selected CMV epitopes included recently identified HLA-C-restricted ones as well as well-studied HLA-B-restricted ones. Indications came from public TCR beta signatures; they pointed to CMV infection and to a matching HLA type.

Notes on the study in general: The response measured ex vivo was dominated by TCR beta clonotypes (HLA-C-restricted and CMV-specific). The study identified carriers of CMV plus the relevant HLA from cumulative public TCR beta family frequency.

The sequences come from cultured PBMCs, collected from culture after CMV antigen stimulation. The rearrangement joins TRBV5-1 to TRBJ2-3; D might be TRBD2 (7 bases). This TCR was recovered from a human donor in good health (CMV status not recorded). Some clones in this sample may be carry-over from other donors' samples. The chain's CDR3 is CASSVAGGGPGDTQYF. Written as DNA, the CDR3 is TGCGCCAGCAGCGTCGCTGGGGGGGGGCCAGGAGATACGCAGTATTTT. The full variable domain, completed using reference TRBV5-1 and TRBJ2-3, is KAGVTQTPRYLIKTRGQQVTLSCSPISGHRSVSWYQQTPGQGLQFLFEYFSETQRNKGNFPGRFSGRQFSNSRSEMNVSTLELGDSALYLCASSVAGGGPGDTQYFGPGTRLTVL.